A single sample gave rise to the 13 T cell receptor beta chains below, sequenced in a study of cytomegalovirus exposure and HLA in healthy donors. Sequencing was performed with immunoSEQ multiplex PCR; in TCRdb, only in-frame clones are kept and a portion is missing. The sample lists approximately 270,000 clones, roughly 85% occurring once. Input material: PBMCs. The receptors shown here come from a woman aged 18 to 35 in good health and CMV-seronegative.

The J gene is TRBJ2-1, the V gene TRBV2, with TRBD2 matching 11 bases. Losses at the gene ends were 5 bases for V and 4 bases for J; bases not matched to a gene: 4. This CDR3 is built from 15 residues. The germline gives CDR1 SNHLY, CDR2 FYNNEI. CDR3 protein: CASSKGLAVYNEQFF. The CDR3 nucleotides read TGTGCCAGCAGTAAGGGACTAGCGGTATACAATGAGCAGTTCTTC.

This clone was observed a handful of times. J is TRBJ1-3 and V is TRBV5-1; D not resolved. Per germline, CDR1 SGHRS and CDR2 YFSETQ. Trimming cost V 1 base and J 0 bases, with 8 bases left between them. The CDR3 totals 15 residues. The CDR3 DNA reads TGCGCCAGCAGCTTGCAGAGCGACTCTGGAAACACCATATATTTT. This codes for CASSLQSDSGNTIYF.

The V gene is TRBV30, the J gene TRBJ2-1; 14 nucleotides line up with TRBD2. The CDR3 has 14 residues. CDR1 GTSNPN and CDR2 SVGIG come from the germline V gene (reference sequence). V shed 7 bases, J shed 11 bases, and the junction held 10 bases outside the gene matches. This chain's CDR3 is CASGLAGGPVQQFF. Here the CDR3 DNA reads TGTGCCTCAGGACTAGCGGGGGGTCCCGTTCAGCAGTTCTTC. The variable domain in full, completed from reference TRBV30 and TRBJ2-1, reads SQTIHQWPATLVQPVGSPLSLECTVEGTSNPNLYWYRQAAGRGLQLLFYSVGIGQISSEVPQNLSASRPQDRQFILSSKKLLLSDSGFYLCASGLAGGPVQQFFGPGTRLTVL.

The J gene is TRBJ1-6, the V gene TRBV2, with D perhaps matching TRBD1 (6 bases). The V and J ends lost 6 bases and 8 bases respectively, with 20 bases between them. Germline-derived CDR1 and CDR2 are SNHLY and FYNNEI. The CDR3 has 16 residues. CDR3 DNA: TGTGCCAGCAGCGTCGGCAGGGGTGGCATCGATTCACCCCTCCACTTT. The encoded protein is CASSVGRGGIDSPLHF.

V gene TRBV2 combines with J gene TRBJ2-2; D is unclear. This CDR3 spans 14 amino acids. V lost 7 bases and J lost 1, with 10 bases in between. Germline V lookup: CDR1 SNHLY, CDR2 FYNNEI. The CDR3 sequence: CASTLTGNTGELFF. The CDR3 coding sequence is TGTGCCAGCACCCTGACTGGGAACACCGGGGAGCTGTTTTTT. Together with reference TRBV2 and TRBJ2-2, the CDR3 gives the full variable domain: EPEVTQTPSHQVTQMGQEVILRCVPISNHLYFYWYRQILGQKVEFLVSFYNNEISEKSEIFDDQFSVERPDGSNFTLKIRSTKLEDSAMYFCASTLTGNTGELFFGEGSRLTVL.

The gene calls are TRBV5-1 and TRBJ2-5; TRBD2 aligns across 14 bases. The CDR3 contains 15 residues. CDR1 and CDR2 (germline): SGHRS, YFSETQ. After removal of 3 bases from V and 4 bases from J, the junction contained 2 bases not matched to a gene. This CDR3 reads CASSSGTSGGETQYF. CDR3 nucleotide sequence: TGCGCCAGCAGCTCCGGGACTAGCGGGGGAGAGACCCAGTACTTC. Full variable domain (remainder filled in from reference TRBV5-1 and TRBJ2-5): KAGVTQTPRYLIKTRGQQVTLSCSPISGHRSVSWYQQTPGQGLQFLFEYFSETQRNKGNFPGRFSGRQFSNSRSEMNVSTLELGDSALYLCASSSGTSGGETQYFGPGTRLLVL.

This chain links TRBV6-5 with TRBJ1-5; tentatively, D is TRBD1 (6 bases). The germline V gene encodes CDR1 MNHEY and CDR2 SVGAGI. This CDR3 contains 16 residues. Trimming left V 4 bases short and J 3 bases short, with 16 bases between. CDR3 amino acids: CASSSLQGVNNQPQHF. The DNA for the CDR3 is TGTGCCAGCAGTTCGTTACAGGGAGTCAACAATCAGCCCCAGCATTTT.

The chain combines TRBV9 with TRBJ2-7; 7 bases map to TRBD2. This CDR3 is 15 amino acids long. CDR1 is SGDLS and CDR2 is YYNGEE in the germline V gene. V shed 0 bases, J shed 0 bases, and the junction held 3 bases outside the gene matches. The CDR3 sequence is CASSVGAGVSYEQYF. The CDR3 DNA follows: TGTGCCAGCAGCGTAGGTGCGGGAGTCTCCTACGAGCAGTACTTC.

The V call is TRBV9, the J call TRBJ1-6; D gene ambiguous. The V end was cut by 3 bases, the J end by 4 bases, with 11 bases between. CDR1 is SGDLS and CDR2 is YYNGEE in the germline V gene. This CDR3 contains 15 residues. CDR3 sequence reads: CASSEEREYNSPLHF. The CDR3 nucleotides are TGTGCCAGCAGCGAAGAAAGGGAGTATAATTCACCCCTCCACTTT.

CDR3 amino acids: CAWSSRRKITSSGSNDGEQFF. Written as DNA, the CDR3 is TGTGCCTGGAGTTCGCGACGGAAGATTACGTCTAGCGGGAGTAATGATGGTGAGCAGTTCTTC. The gene calls are TRBV30 and TRBJ2-1; TRBD2 agrees at 10 bases. Germline lookup yields CDR1 GTSNPN and CDR2 SVGIG (reference sequence). There are 21 residues in the CDR3. V was clipped by 2 bases and J by 9 bases; unmatched bases: 28.

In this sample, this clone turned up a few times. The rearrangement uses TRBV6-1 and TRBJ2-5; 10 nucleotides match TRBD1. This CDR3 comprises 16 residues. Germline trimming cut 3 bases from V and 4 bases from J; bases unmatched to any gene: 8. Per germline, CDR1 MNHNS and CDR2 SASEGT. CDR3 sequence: CASSDMGQGRAETQYF. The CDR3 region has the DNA TGTGCCAGCAGTGATATGGGACAGGGGAGGGCAGAGACCCAGTACTTC.

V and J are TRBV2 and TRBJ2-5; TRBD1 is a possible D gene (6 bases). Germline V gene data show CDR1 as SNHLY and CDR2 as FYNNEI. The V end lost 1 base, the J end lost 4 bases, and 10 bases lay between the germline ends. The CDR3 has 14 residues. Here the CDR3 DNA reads TGTGCCAGCAGTGAAGTCCCCAGGGGAGAGACCCAGTACTTC. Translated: CASSEVPRGETQYF. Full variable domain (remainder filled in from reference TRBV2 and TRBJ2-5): EPEVTQTPSHQVTQMGQEVILRCVPISNHLYFYWYRQILGQKVEFLVSFYNNEISEKSEIFDDQFSVERPDGSNFTLKIRSTKLEDSAMYFCASSEVPRGETQYFGPGTRLLVL.

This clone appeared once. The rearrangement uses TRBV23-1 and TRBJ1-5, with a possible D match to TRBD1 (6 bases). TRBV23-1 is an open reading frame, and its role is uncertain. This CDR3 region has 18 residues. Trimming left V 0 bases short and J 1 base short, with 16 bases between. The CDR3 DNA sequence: TGCGCCAGCAGTCAATCAGGATTCTGCACAGGGAGCAATCAGCCCCAGCATTTT. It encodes CASSQSGFCTGSNQPQHF.